One TCR beta chain is described in this entry. This specimen comes from a study of blood T cell repertoires in COVID-19. Original processing notes: Quantification of nucleated cells was approximated via reference gene primer amplification. Sequencing used immunoSEQ multiplex PCR; TCRdb keeps in-frame clones, though not all of them. V, J and clone size are taken as reported in that table, and D and trimming were inferred from the DNA itself. The repertoire holds roughly 250,000 clones, with roughly 90% as singletons. The CDR3 consists of 14 residues. Germline V CDR1 and CDR2: SGHRS, YFSETQ. V lost 4 bases and J lost 7; bases outside the gene matches: 6.

The chain couples TRBV5-1 to TRBJ1-4, with 8 bases fitting TRBD1. Source material: peripheral blood. This TCR came from a man in his sixties who had recovered from COVID-19. CDR3 residues: CASSAQGALEKLFF. CDR3 DNA sequence: TGCGCCAGCAGCGCTCAGGGGGCCCTTGAAAAACTGTTTTTT.